These T cell receptor beta chains were read from a single sample in a study of cytomegalovirus exposure and HLA in healthy donors. Method: immunoSEQ multiplex PCR; TCRdb's copy keeps in-frame clones and lacks some. The sample has 160,000 or so clones; roughly 77% are singletons. Sequencing was performed on PBMCs. The receptors here all came from a man aged 45 to 65 in good health and CMV-seropositive. Both conserved end residues are part of each CDR3. Fields, in order: D gene, V gene, J gene, clone size, CDR3 protein, CDR3 DNA. The D gene is left open where the match is weak. Rows may omit the clone size; those that give it use once, few, many or a size class.

TRBD1	TRBV19	TRBJ1-5	NA	CASSYRGNNQPQHF	TGTGCCAGTAGTTACAGGGGGAACAATCAGCCCCAGCATTTT
TRBD1	TRBV7-9	TRBJ2-1	NA	CASSFGQGRYNEQFF	TGTGCCAGCAGCTTCGGACAGGGCCGCTACAATGAGCAGTTCTTC
TRBD2	TRBV7-2	TRBJ2-1	NA	CASSRTSGGEEQFF	TGTGCCAGCAGCCGGACTAGCGGGGGAGAAGAGCAGTTCTTC
NA	TRBV5-6	TRBJ2-7	NA	CASSQRLADEQYF	TGTGCCAGCAGCCAAAGACTGGCCGACGAGCAGTACTTC
NA	TRBV29-1	TRBJ2-1	NA	CSVAIANEQFF	TGCAGCGTTGCCATAGCAAATGAGCAGTTCTTC
TRBD1	TRBV6-6	TRBJ2-1	NA	CASIQGQGAFYNEQFF	TGTGCCAGCATCCAAGGACAGGGGGCGTTTTACAATGAGCAGTTCTTC
TRBD1	TRBV6-6	TRBJ1-5	NA	CASSYSTGRGPQHF	TGTGCCAGCAGTTACTCGACAGGGCGGGGACCCCAGCATTTT
TRBD1	TRBV6-5	TRBJ2-1	NA	CASSLSGTEYNEQFF	TGTGCCAGCAGTTTATCCGGGACAGAATACAATGAGCAGTTCTTC
TRBD1	TRBV28	TRBJ2-7	once	CASSFLTGVHEQYF	TGTGCCAGCAGTTTTTTGACAGGGGTCCACGAGCAGTACTTC
NA	TRBV4-3	TRBJ2-2	NA	CASSQDSGTGRLFF	TGCGCCAGCAGCCAAGATAGCGGGACAGGGCGACTGTTTTTT
TRBD1	TRBV10-3	TRBJ1-1	NA	CAIRGTGGTEAFF	TGTGCCATCAGGGGGACAGGGGGTACTGAAGCTTTCTTT
NA	TRBV6-1	TRBJ2-7	NA	CASSQDNSYEQYF	TGTGCCAGCAGTCAGGACAACTCCTACGAGCAGTACTTC
NA	TRBV7-6	TRBJ2-1	NA	CASSLDRVSEQFF	TGTGCCAGCAGCTTAGACAGGGTTAGTGAGCAGTTCTTC
TRBD1	TRBV5-4	TRBJ2-1	NA	CASSLSFQQGNEQFF	TGTGCCAGCAGCTTGTCGTTCCAACAGGGGAATGAGCAGTTCTTC
NA	TRBV2	TRBJ1-5	few	CASSEAGGNQPQHF	TGTGCCAGCAGTGAAGCGGGCGGCAATCAGCCCCAGCATTTT
TRBD2	TRBV5-4	TRBJ2-1	NA	CASSLASGGASYNEQFF	TGTGCCAGCAGCTTGGCTAGCGGGGGGGCCTCCTACAATGAGCAGTTCTTC
TRBD2	TRBV4-2	TRBJ2-1	once	CAKDLRAAGGRGSYNEQFF	TGTGCCAAAGACCTAAGGGCAGCGGGGGGGAGGGGCTCCTACAATGAGCAGTTCTTC